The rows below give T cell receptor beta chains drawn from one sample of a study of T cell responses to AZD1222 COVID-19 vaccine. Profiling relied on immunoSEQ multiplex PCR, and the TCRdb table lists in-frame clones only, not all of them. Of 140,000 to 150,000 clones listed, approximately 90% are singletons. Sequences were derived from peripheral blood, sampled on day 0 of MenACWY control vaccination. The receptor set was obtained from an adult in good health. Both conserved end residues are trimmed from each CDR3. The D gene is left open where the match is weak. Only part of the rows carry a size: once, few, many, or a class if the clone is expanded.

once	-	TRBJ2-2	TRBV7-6	ASSLVSGASTGELF
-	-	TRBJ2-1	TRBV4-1	ASSRFLEGAQWFFGNEQF
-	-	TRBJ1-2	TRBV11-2	ASSLAPQGYGYT
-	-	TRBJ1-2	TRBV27	ASSPGANYGYT
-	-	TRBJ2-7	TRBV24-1	ATSRGYEQY
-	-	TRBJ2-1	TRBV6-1	ASSDVFGGGDEQF
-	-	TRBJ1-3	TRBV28	ASSPPRLSGNTIY
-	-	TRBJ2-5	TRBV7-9	ASSLTGTYQETQY
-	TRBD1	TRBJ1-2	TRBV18	ASSLRQGVNNLDYGYT
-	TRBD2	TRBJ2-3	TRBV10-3	AISYTSGRIDPDTQY
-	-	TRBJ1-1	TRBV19	ASSIVTSGGAF
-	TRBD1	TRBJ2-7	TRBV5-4	ASSLGQGAEQY
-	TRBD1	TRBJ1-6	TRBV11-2	ASSLGQQKNSPLH
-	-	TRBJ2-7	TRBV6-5	ARGGGNNSYEQY
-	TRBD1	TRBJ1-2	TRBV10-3	AITGTGNGYT
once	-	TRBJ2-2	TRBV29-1	SVEASQKGTGELF
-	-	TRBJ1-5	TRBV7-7	ASSLDYRRVSSNQPQH
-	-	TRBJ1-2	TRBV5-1	ASSTSGTVRSGYT
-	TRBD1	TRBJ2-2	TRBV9	ASSVGPAGGEGGGELF
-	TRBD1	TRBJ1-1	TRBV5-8	ASSFETGTNTEAF
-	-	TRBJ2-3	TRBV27	ASSLYSQSTDTQY
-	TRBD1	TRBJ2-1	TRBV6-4	ASSDSGTGGGEQF
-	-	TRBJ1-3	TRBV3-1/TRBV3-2	ASSQHGTQPGNTIY
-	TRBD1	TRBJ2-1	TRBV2	ASSERQGNYNEQF
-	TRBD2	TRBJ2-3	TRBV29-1	SVVPAGGKTDTQY
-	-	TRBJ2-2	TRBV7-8	ASSWGRGFRNTGELF
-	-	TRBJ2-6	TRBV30	AWSGFSSSGANVLT
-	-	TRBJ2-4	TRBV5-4	ASSRGANSLAKNIQY